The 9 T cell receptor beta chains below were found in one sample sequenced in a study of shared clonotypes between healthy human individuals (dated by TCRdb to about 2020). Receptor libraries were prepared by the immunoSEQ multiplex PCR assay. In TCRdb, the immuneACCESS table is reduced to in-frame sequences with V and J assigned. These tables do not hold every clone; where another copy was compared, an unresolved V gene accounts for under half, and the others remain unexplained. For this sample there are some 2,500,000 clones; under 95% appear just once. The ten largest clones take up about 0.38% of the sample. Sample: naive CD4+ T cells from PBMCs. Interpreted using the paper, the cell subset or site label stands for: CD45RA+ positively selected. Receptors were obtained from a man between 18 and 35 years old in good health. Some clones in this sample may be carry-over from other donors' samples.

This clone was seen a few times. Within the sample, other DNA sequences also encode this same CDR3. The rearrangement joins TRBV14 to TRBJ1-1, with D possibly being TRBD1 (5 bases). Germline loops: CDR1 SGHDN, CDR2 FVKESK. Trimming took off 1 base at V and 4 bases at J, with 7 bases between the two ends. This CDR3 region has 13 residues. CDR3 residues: CASSQVGGTEAFF. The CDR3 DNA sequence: TGTGCCAGCAGCCAAGTGGGGGGCACTGAAGCTTTCTTT. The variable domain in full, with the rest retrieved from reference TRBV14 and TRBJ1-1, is EAGVTQFPSHSVIEKGQTVTLRCDPISGHDNLYWYRRVMGKEIKFLLHFVKESKQDESGMPNNRFLAERTGGTYSTLKVQPAELEDSGVYFCASSQVGGTEAFFGQGTRLTVV.

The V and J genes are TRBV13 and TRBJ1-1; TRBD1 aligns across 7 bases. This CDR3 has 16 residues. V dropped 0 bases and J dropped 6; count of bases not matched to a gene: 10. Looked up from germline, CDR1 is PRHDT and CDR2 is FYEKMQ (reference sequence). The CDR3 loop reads CASSLGWPGGTSEAFF. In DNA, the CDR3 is TGTGCCAGCAGCTTAGGCTGGCCAGGGGGGACCTCTGAAGCTTTCTTT.

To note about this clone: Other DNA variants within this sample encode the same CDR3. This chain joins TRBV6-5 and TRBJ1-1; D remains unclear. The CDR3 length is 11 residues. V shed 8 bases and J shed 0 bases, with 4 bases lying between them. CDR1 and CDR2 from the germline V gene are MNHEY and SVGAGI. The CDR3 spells CASLMNTEAFF. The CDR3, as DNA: TGTGCCAGCTTGATGAACACTGAAGCTTTCTTT.

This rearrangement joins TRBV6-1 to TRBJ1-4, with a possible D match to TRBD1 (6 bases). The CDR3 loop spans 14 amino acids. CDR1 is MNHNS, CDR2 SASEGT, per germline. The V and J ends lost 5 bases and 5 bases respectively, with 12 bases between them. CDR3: CASSSDRSNEKLFF. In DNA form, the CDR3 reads TGTGCCAGCAGTTCGGACAGATCAAATGAAAAACTGTTTTTT.

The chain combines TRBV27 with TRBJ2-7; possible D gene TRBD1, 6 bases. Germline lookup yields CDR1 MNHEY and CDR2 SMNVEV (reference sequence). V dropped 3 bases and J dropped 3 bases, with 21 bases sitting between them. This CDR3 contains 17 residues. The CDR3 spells CASSFSGYRDTFYEQYF. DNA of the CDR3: TGTGCCAGCAGTTTTAGTGGTTACCGGGACACTTTCTACGAGCAGTACTTC.

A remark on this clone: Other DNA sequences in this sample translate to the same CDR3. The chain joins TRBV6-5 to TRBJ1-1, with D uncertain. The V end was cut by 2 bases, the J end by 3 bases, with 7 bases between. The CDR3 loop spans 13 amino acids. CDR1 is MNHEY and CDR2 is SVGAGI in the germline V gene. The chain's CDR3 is CASSYEEYTEAFF. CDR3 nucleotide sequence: TGTGCCAGCAGTTACGAAGAATACACTGAAGCTTTCTTT.

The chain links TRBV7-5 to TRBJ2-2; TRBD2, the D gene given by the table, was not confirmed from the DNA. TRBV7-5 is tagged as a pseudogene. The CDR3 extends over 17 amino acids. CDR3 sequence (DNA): TGTGTCAGAACCATGGGGATTGAGCGGGCGAACACCGGGGAGCTGTTTTTT. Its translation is CVRTMGIERANTGELFF.

The DNA for the CDR3 is TGTGCCAGCAGTTTATCAGGAGGGCCTGGGGCCAACGTCCTGACTTTC. This translates into CASSLSGGPGANVLTF. The chain is built from TRBV27 and TRBJ2-6, with D possibly matching TRBD2 (6 bases). Germline assignment: CDR1 MNHEY and CDR2 SMNVEV (reference sequence). Trimming pared 0 bases from V and 2 bases from J, leaving 8 bases between. The CDR3 is 16 amino acids.

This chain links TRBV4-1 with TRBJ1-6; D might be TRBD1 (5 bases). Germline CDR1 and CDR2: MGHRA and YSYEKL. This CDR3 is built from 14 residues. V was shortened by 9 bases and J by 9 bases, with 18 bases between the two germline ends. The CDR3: CASVLGQGGSPLHF. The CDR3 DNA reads TGCGCCAGTGTACTGGGTCAGGGAGGTTCACCCCTCCACTTT.